This TCR beta chain was identified during a study of shared clonotypes between healthy human individuals (dated by TCRdb to the early 2020s). Notes on the research overall: Three men and two women, aged 18 to 49 years, made up the cohort. Per donor, three plates each were used for CD4 naive and CD4 memory, two for CD8 naive, and one for CD8 memory. The study deeply sequenced blood TCR repertoires of five healthy adults to estimate repertoire size and the extent of clonotype sharing between individuals. To increase sequencing depth and limit assay-specific biases, different laboratories used diverse techniques to prepare libraries and sequence TCR repertoires. Between about 0.94 and 10 billion PBMCs per donor were obtained by leukapheresis. The full study reports these points: Even with the large sequencing depth, rarefaction of the sorted-subset datasets indicated that sequencing was incomplete. Sampling was restricted to blood, and TCR repertoires in tissues likely differ from the TCR repertoires found in blood. Pairwise subsampling indicated that sequencing depth was expected to affect the degree of clonotype sharing among donors. The genetic and exposure-history diversity represented was limited by the small number of donors. When several donors were compared, the shared fraction of clonotypes was about 5.4% for naive CD4, 3.5% for naive CD8, roughly 2.5% for memory CD4, and 0.4% for memory CD8. Larger estimated clonotype richness was generally found for naive subsets than for memory subsets. Higher generation probabilities were observed for clonotypes shared by all four sorted-subset donors than for non-shared clonotypes.

There are 17 amino acids in the CDR3, from cysteine to phenylalanine inclusive. Just the 51-base CDR3 DNA is kept, in frame starting at base 1. Deletion took 0 bases off V and 2 bases off J, with a span of 14 bases between the germline ends. CDR1 and CDR2, per the germline V gene (reference sequence), are SGHAT and FQDESV. As to this clone: What antigen it recognizes has not been identified. Qualities for individual bases were not recorded, and no much larger clone is one base off.

The donors were healthy, HIV-negative adults with no recently reported acute infections or vaccinations. Every donor was a Caucasian adult residing in Nashville, Tennessee, USA. CD4+ T cells were enriched by magnetic negative selection, after which naive cells were positively selected on CD45RA and the negative fraction was taken as the memory subset. After blood collection by leukapheresis, PBMCs were isolated using Ficoll-Histopaque density gradient centrifugation and then cryopreserved in the vapor phase of liquid nitrogen. Analytical flow cytometry was used to check the purity and quantity of each magnetically sorted T cell population. Genomic DNA was isolated from each sorted fraction and quantified by UV absorbance on a Nanodrop 2000c. Using the deep immunoSEQ assay, multiplex PCR amplified TCR CDR3 regions from genomic DNA. Genomic DNA extracted from each cell subset was distributed evenly over all wells of several immunoSEQ 96-well plates, and each plate served as one replicate. For sorted subsets, each replicate PCR was loaded with about 200 ng genomic DNA, equivalent to 32,000 or so T cell genomes. Purified libraries were measured with a Qubit 3.0 fluorometer, size-checked on a Bioanalyzer 2100, and measured again with the KAPA Library Quantification kit. Each immunoSEQ 96-well plate was sequenced on its own single-read 150-cycle Illumina NextSeq 550 flow cell. Per the source publication's procedure: Because the immunoSEQ output included only junctional sequences and no quality scores, the filtering could not be the same as the filtering used for full-length reads. To assign V/J genes and CDR3, sequences were annotated against IMGT germline references using PyIR, a Python wrapper for IgBLAST v1.9. Any read was removed if the V/J assignment was weak (E-value above 1e-6), the CDR3 was missing, or the read contained stop codons, out-of-frame junctions, or ambiguous translated residues. V3J clonotypes were defined by identical inferred V gene, J gene, and CDR3 amino acid sequence. The percentage overlap between two repertoires was calculated by dividing the number of shared unique clonotypes by the size of the smaller repertoire. Three approaches were used to assess repertoire richness: RTK rarefaction, the Chao1 estimator, and Recon v2.1 estimates of unobserved clonotypes. OLGA was used to compute generation probabilities for all TCRbeta clonotypes that the gDNA method yielded from a handful of donors. TCRdb took over this immuneACCESS table, retaining in-frame rearrangements with V and J assigned. Such tables are incomplete; in checked studies, under half of the missing clones stem from an unresolved V gene, and the remainder is unexplained. D and trimming come from the DNA, and the V and J calls and clone size come from that table. The sample table holds approximately 340,000 clones, of which approximately 79% were seen once. Of the sample, 9% to 12% falls within the top ten clones.

The specimen sequenced was memory CD4+ T cells sorted from blood. The cell subset or site tag for this specimen amounts to: CD45RA-negative fraction. Recombination joined TRBV11-1 with TRBJ2-1; TRBD2 is perhaps the D gene, given 6 matching bases. This sequence was found in a man aged 25-45 years in good health. The CDR3 protein: CASSLALPGGAYNEQFF. The DNA sequence reads TGTGCCAGCAGCTTAGCTTTGCCTGGAGGGGCCTACAATGAGCAGTTCTTC.